This TCR beta chain was found in a study of blood T cell repertoires in COVID-19 (dated by TCRdb to 2019 to 2021). For the wider study: Samples from collaborators originated in the United States, Italy and Spain and spanned both the acute and convalescent phases of COVID-19. Sample metadata almost always included a de-identified subject ID, COVID-19 status, age in years and sex. Subjects who had been exposed to COVID-19, were actively infected with it, or had recovered from it provided the deeply sampled blood TCRbeta repertoires that made up the dataset. The prospective study material was composed of cDNA or gDNA derived from T cells, B-cell-depleted T cells, or PBMCs. Samples were obtained from the ongoing ImmuneRACE study (first 160 participants) and from 1,000 to 1,500 subjects provided by 6 global collaborators. A freely available public database, intended as a resource for researchers studying the immune response to SARS-CoV-2, is where the repertoires were released. HLA class I and class II types, where available, came from metadata supplied by the sample provider rather than from assay-based typing. Study-level results and caveats: How much clinical and demographic metadata was included differed by source and by participant, and the metadata was provided uncurated.

This clone was detected only once. Its antigen specificity is not known. Per-base qualities were not stored, and no clone one base away is much larger. The collaborating institutions used their own protocols to collect whole blood in K2EDTA tubes. For TCRbeta analysis, collaborators shipped samples as frozen whole blood, isolated PBMCs, or DNA extracted from either of those sample types. The immunoSEQ Assay, a bias-controlled multiplex PCR, was used to amplify TCRbeta CDR3 regions from genomic DNA. The original methods were these. Nucleated cell counts per sample were estimated from amplification of reference gene primers within the assay. To quantify the absolute abundance of each unique TCRbeta CDR3 rearrangement, sequence reads were collapsed and filtered. For each sample, productive Simpson clonality was calculated by taking the square root of Simpson's diversity index across productive rearrangements. Not all clones reach the TCRdb copy of this immuneACCESS table, which keeps in-frame sequences only. Checked studies attribute under half of the gap to unresolved V genes and leave the rest unexplained. That table furnishes V, J and clone size, whereas the DNA furnished D and trimming. The sample has over 110,000 clones on record, approximately 88% of them singletons. Around a quarter of the sample is in the top ten clones.

The germline V gene specifies MGHDK as CDR1 and SYGVNS as CDR2. CDR3 length: 14 amino acids, cysteine to phenylalanine. The kept DNA is CDR3 alone, 42 bases in frame from the first base. Relative to germline, V is 7 bases shorter and J is 3 bases shorter, with 15 bases between their ends. This TCR was recovered from a human donor in a cohort sampled during active COVID-19. Sequencing was performed on peripheral blood. The rearranged segments are TRBV25-1 and TRBJ1-1, with a weak D call of TRBD1 (6 bases match). The base sequence is TGTGCCAGCATCCCCGGCGGGGGGCACACTGAAGCTTTCTTT. It is translated as CASIPGGGHTEAFF.